This TCR beta chain was sequenced for a study of T cells in tuberculosis (dated by TCRdb to the late 2010s). Turning to the overall study: To characterize T cells specific for the mycobacterial lipid antigen glucose monomycolate (GMM), the study used CD1B tetramers together with high-throughput TCR immunosequencing. A South African clinical cohort compared IGRA-negative adolescents, IGRA-positive adolescents with latent tuberculosis and adults with active tuberculosis, ten per group. Overall study outcomes, separate from this receptor: A classifier using the diverse GMM-specific repertoire reached about 90% accuracy (AUROC roughly 0.9), compared with 60% to 75% accuracy using GEM motif frequencies. Which clinical samples got chosen depended on the availability of cryopreserved specimens, and the active tuberculosis cases were adults, whereas the controls were adolescents. Compared with IGRA-negative controls, TCR-alpha repertoires from active tuberculosis had smaller mean NN-distances to GMM-specific TCRs, which suggests that these TCRs underwent clonal expansion. The smaller NN-distances in active tuberculosis patients were driven in part by shorter CDR3-alpha lengths, while the difference seen for TCR-beta was not statistically significant.

At study entry, a tuberculin skin test and the QuantiFERON-TB GOLD In-Tube IGRA were used to screen adolescents for latent tuberculosis infection. Immunosequencing was performed on unsorted cryopreserved PBMC and covered roughly 100,000 T cells per clinical donor on average. Eleven high schools in the Worcester region of the Western Cape, South Africa, served as enrollment sites for adolescents aged 12 to 18 years. Around ten M. tuberculosis-infected adolescents and around ten uninfected adolescents, matched for age and sex, were selected. PBMC from adolescents were isolated by density centrifugation from freshly drawn heparinized blood and were then cryopreserved. TCR libraries were generated with the immunoSEQ multiplex PCR assay, using TCR-beta and/or TCR-alpha/delta assays for each sample. The amplified TCR libraries were sequenced on the Illumina high-throughput platform. From the authors' description of their analysis: Clustering and dimensionality reduction were performed using pairwise TCRdist distances among GMM-specific receptors from ex vivo sorted or in vitro expanded T cells. Each clinical repertoire received a mean NN-distance score, defined as the average TCRdist to the nearest 10% of tetramer-positive reference sequences. GEM TCR motif frequency was calculated as the fraction of unique TCRs that matched known GEM sequences by V/J usage and CDR3 length. Active tuberculosis was classified by linear discriminant analysis with leave-one-out cross-validation, implemented in scikit-learn. TCRdb provides this immuneACCESS table in a form limited to in-frame rearrangements. Some clones are lacking; in checked studies, under half of them reflect an unresolved V gene, and why the rest are absent is not known. The D gene and trimming were derived from the DNA, and the V and J assignments and clone size from that table. This sample lists 20,000 to 25,000 clones; around 97% were detected once. The ten largest make up more than 5.5% of the sample.

Reading the germline V gene gives CDR1 MGHRA and CDR2 YSYEKL. The CDR3 runs 14 amino acids, cysteine and phenylalanine included. Kept here is only the CDR3 DNA, which spans 42 bases and is read in frame from base 1. V drops 2 bases and J drops 4 bases, leaving 12 bases in between. Notes on this clone: Its antigen is still unknown. No clone much larger than this one lies a single base away; base qualities are absent.

The sample consisted of PBMCs. The chain is encoded by TRBV4-1 joined to TRBJ2-7; the D segment cannot be called with confidence. The clonotype was recovered from a donor under 30 with latent tuberculosis or without tuberculosis infection. The nucleotides are TGCGCCAGCAGCCAACAGGATCCCGCGTACGAGCAGTACTTC. The resulting protein is CASSQQDPAYEQYF.